These 5 T cell receptor beta chains share one sample of origin, sequenced in a study of memory CD4+ T cells and cytomegalovirus serostatus. TCRdb's table, derived via immunoSEQ multiplex PCR, lists solely in-frame clones and lacks some. This table has over 50,000 clones, around 83% appearing once. The sort gate was single viable CD3+CD4+CD8-CD45RO+ cells for memory CD4+ T cells. The sequenced sample was memory CD4+ T cells from blood. These receptors were collected from an adult in good health and CMV-seronegative.

V usage is TRBV28 and J usage is TRBJ2-5, with 8 bases aligning to TRBD1. The J call may not be correct, given that the DNA end is closer to TRBJ2-7. This CDR3 has 15 residues. Germline CDR1 is MDHEN and CDR2 is SYDVKM. The chain's CDR3 is CASSNPGQVPYEQYF. Written as DNA, the CDR3 is TGTGCCAGCAGTAACCCGGGACAGGTTCCCTACGAGCAGTACTTC.

The chain has TRBV4-1 and TRBJ2-7; TRBD1 is a possible D gene (6 bases). In germline, CDR1 is MGHRA, CDR2 YSYEKL. The CDR3 extends over 16 amino acids. The V and J ends lost 0 bases and 2 bases respectively, with 14 bases between them. CDR3 protein: CASSQDLPQGPYEQYF. The CDR3 region has the DNA TGCGCCAGCAGCCAAGATCTTCCCCAGGGGCCCTACGAGCAGTACTTC.

V is TRBV28 and J is TRBJ2-1, with 9 bases fitting TRBD2. The V and J ends lost 6 bases and 14 bases, in that order; junction bases with no gene match: 14. The CDR3 is made up of 14 amino acids. Germline lookup yields CDR1 MDHEN and CDR2 SYDVKM. The CDR3 reads CASSPGGSGGVKFF. The CDR3 DNA reads TGTGCCAGCAGCCCCGGGGGTAGCGGGGGTGTTAAGTTCTTC.

The J gene is TRBJ1-2, the V gene TRBV19, with 7 bases lining up with TRBD1. This CDR3 is 15 amino acids long. The germline CDR1 and CDR2 sequences are LNHDA and SQIVND (reference sequence). J lost 4 bases, V lost 2 bases, and 7 bases had no gene match. The CDR3 DNA reads TGTGCCAGTAGTATATTACAGGGGAATGGCTATGGCTACACCTTC. Translated: CASSILQGNGYGYTF.

Of note for this clone: Other DNA sequences in this sample translate to the same CDR3. The rearrangement uses TRBV2 and TRBJ2-7; 9 bases align to TRBD2. The CDR3 has 16 amino acids. Germline CDR1 SNHLY, CDR2 FYNNEI. The CDR3 region has the DNA TGTGCTAGCGGGGGAGGCCCAAAAGCGAACTCCTACGAGCAGTACTTC. It encodes CASGGGPKANSYEQYF.